These T cell receptor beta chains were read from a single sample in a study of blood T cell repertoires in COVID-19. Generated by immunoSEQ multiplex PCR, the TCRdb table keeps only in-frame clones and is missing some. Of fewer than 200,000 clones listed, about 80% are singletons. The sample consisted of PBMCs or T cells enriched from blood (not recorded which). The receptors come from a woman in her 70s in a cohort exposed to, infected with or recovered from COVID-19 (not recorded which). The CDR3 runs from the conserved cysteine through the conserved F or W. D genes are given only for firm matches. Clone size is not always given. Where it is, it says once, few, many or a class for expanded clones.

cdr3_nt	cdr3_aa	clone_size	d_call	v_call	j_call	cdr3_length
TGTGCCAGCAAGGGGAGGGTGGATGAAAAACTGTTTTTT	CASKGRVDEKLFF	-	-	TRBV2	TRBJ1-4	13
TGTGCCAGCAGCCGCCAGTCTAGCGGTCGCGGGGATACGCAGTATTTT	CASSRQSSGRGDTQYF	-	TRBD2	TRBV3-1/TRBV3-2	TRBJ2-3	16
TGTGCCAGCAGTTCCTCCGGGACTAGCGGGAGGGCTGAGCAGTTCTTC	CASSSSGTSGRAEQFF	-	TRBD2	TRBV28	TRBJ2-1	16
TGTGCCAGCAGCTCCTCCTTGGGAAACACCATATATTTT	CASSSSLGNTIYF	few	-	TRBV11-2	TRBJ1-3	13
TGTGCCAGCAGTTCCTACCTACAGGGGGGTACTGTAGATACGCAGTATTTT	CASSSYLQGGTVDTQYF	-	TRBD1	TRBV28	TRBJ2-3	17
TGCGCCAGCAGTCCGGAGGGAGGGAATAGCAATCAGCCCCAGCATTTT	CASSPEGGNSNQPQHF	-	-	TRBV5-1	TRBJ1-5	16
TGTGCCAGCTCACCGCTAGCGGGAGCTGGTTACGAGCAGTACTTC	CASSPLAGAGYEQYF	-	TRBD2	TRBV18	TRBJ2-7	15
TGTGCCAGCAGTTATCGGGACAGGAACACTGAAGCTTTCTTT	CASSYRDRNTEAFF	-	TRBD1	TRBV7-2	TRBJ1-1	14
TGTGCCAGCAGTTCCGGGACAGGGGTCAATTCACCCCTCCACTTT	CASSSGTGVNSPLHF	-	TRBD1	TRBV28	TRBJ1-6	15
TGTGCCAGCAGTAGCCCCCCCAGGGCCTACGAGCAGTACTTC	CASSSPPRAYEQYF	-	-	TRBV7-9	TRBJ2-7	14
TGTGCCAGCTCACCTACGCCCGGGAGTAATTCACCCCTCCACTTT	CASSPTPGSNSPLHF	once	-	TRBV18	TRBJ1-6	15
TGTGCCAGCAGCTTAAACGGGGGGTTTGAGACTAATGAAAAACTGTTTTTT	CASSLNGGFETNEKLFF	-	-	TRBV7-8	TRBJ1-4	17
TGTGCCAGCAGTTTTAGTCCGGGACAGGGGACCTACGAGCAGTACTTC	CASSFSPGQGTYEQYF	-	TRBD1	TRBV28	TRBJ2-7	16
TGCGCCAGCAGCCAAGAATCCGGGACAGAGATCAATGAAAAACTGTTTTTT	CASSQESGTEINEKLFF	-	TRBD1	TRBV4-1	TRBJ1-4	17
TGTGCCAGCAGCTCCAATACAGGGGGCACAGATACGCAGTATTTT	CASSSNTGGTDTQYF	few	TRBD1	TRBV11-2	TRBJ2-3	15
TGTGCCAGCAGTGTAATGACAGGGTATCGCACCGGGGAGCTGTTTTTT	CASSVMTGYRTGELFF	-	TRBD1	TRBV6-6	TRBJ2-2	16
TGTGCCAGCAGTTTATTGGGGGCAATCACCGGGGAGCTGTTTTTT	CASSLLGAITGELFF	-	-	TRBV27	TRBJ2-2	15
TGTGCCAGCAGCCAAGGGGGCGGCCCTGAAGCTTTCTTT	CASSQGGGPEAFF	-	-	TRBV3-1/TRBV3-2	TRBJ1-1	13
TGTGCCAGCAGTAGACAGGGGGCGATTGAAGCTTTCTTT	CASSRQGAIEAFF	-	TRBD1	TRBV25-1	TRBJ1-1	13
TGTGCCATCAGTGAGCTGACCGGGACAGGGGTCCTCTATGGCTACACCTTC	CAISELTGTGVLYGYTF	-	TRBD1	TRBV10-3	TRBJ1-2	17
TGCAGCGTAAGAGGCTCTGGGGCCAACGTCCTGACTTTC	CSVRGSGANVLTF	-	-	TRBV29-1	TRBJ2-6	13
TGTGCCAGCTCCCCCCTGAGGGATCGTCGGAGACTGCTGAACACTGAAGCTTTCTTT	CASSPLRDRRRLLNTEAFF	-	-	TRBV18	TRBJ1-1	19
TGTGCTAGTGGGTCCCCTTCCTACAATGAGCAGTTCTTC	CASGSPSYNEQFF	-	-	TRBV12-5	TRBJ2-1	13
TGTGCCAGCAGCTTAGATTTATGGGCGGGCTCCTACAATGAGCAGTTCTTC	CASSLDLWAGSYNEQFF	-	-	TRBV11-2	TRBJ2-1	17
TGTGCCAGCAGCTTTTATCGAGCGAGGGGGGGAGCCAAAAACATTCAGTACTTC	CASSFYRARGGAKNIQYF	-	-	TRBV11-2	TRBJ2-4	18
TGTGCCAGCAGTTACTCGAGGGGACAGACCTACGAGCAGTACTTC	CASSYSRGQTYEQYF	-	TRBD1	TRBV6-5	TRBJ2-7	15
TGCGCCAGCAGTCCGGTTGCAACTAATGAAAAACTGTTTTTT	CASSPVATNEKLFF	once	-	TRBV5-1	TRBJ1-4	14
TGTGCCAGCAGCATTACAGGGGGAGAGCAGTACTTC	CASSITGGEQYF	-	TRBD1	TRBV7-8	TRBJ2-7	12
TGCGCCAGCACTCGGGAGCGGGCAACTAGCACAGATACGCAGTATTTT	CASTRERATSTDTQYF	-	-	TRBV5-1	TRBJ2-3	16
TGCGCCAGCAGCGTCGGTTCCGGGTATTACAATGAGCAGTTCTTC	CASSVGSGYYNEQFF	-	-	TRBV5-1	TRBJ2-1	15
TGTGCCAGCAGTACAATTTTCCGGGACAGGAGCTCTGGGGCCAACGTCCTGACTTTC	CASSTIFRDRSSGANVLTF	-	TRBD1	TRBV6-2/TRBV6-3	TRBJ2-6	19
TGTGCCAGCAGTTACACAGGGGTCGGTCAGCCCCAGCATTTT	CASSYTGVGQPQHF	-	TRBD1	TRBV6-6	TRBJ1-5	14
TGTGCCAGCAGCCACCCGGGGGGCGAGTCTGATACGCAGTATTTT	CASSHPGGESDTQYF	-	-	TRBV5-6	TRBJ2-3	15
TGCAGTGCTAGTGATTCGAGCATCATGGACAATGAGCAGTTCTTC	CSASDSSIMDNEQFF	once	-	TRBV20-1	TRBJ2-1	15
TGTGCCAGCAGTGAAAGGCAAGGCAGGGAAAGAGAGACCCAGTACTTC	CASSERQGRERETQYF	-	-	TRBV6-1	TRBJ2-5	16
TGTGCCAGCAGCAACCTACTAGCGGGAGACAATGAGCAGTTCTTC	CASSNLLAGDNEQFF	-	TRBD2	TRBV2	TRBJ2-1	15
TGTGCCAGCAGCTCGACTAGCGGGAGGCTGTACGAGCAGTACTTC	CASSSTSGRLYEQYF	-	TRBD2	TRBV7-2	TRBJ2-7	15
TGTGCCAGCAGTCTAGGACAGTACTATGGCTACACCTTC	CASSLGQYYGYTF	once	-	TRBV12-3/TRBV12-4	TRBJ1-2	13
TGTGCCAGCAGCCCCACGTTCCAGGGGGCTGGCTACACCTTC	CASSPTFQGAGYTF	-	TRBD1	TRBV3-1/TRBV3-2	TRBJ1-2	14
TGTGCCAGCAGTGATAACAGGGGGCGGGATTCACCCCTCCACTTT	CASSDNRGRDSPLHF	once	TRBD1	TRBV25-1	TRBJ1-6	15
TGCGCCAGCAGAAGGGGGTGGGAGACCCAGTACTTC	CASRRGWETQYF	-	-	TRBV10-2	TRBJ2-5	12
TGTGCCAGCAGTTACGGAGGGAACTATGGCTACACCTTC	CASSYGGNYGYTF	-	-	TRBV28	TRBJ1-2	13
TGTGCCAGCAGTTTCCCCCATGGGGGACAGCGAGGGTCCGAAAAACTGTTTTTT	CASSFPHGGQRGSEKLFF	-	TRBD1	TRBV28	TRBJ1-4	18
TGTGCCAGCAGTTCTTCCGGGACAGGGGAGGTGCCCCAGCATTTT	CASSSSGTGEVPQHF	-	TRBD1	TRBV28	TRBJ1-5	15
TGTGCCAGCAGCGCTCCAGGGGTCTTCGAAACCGGGGAGCTGTTTTTT	CASSAPGVFETGELFF	-	-	TRBV7-9	TRBJ2-2	16
TGTGCCAGCAGCTTAATGGGCGGGAGTTCAGATACGCAGTATTTT	CASSLMGGSSDTQYF	-	TRBD2	TRBV7-2	TRBJ2-3	15
TGTGCCAGCAGCCAGGGGGCGGATGGCTACACCTTC	CASSQGADGYTF	few	-	TRBV3-1/TRBV3-2	TRBJ1-2	12
TGTGCCAGCAGCCTCCGGGGAGCGGGCGCAGATACGCAGTATTTT	CASSLRGAGADTQYF	-	-	TRBV7-2	TRBJ2-3	15
TGTGCCACCAGCAGAGATTATTTTGGAGACGGCTACACCTTC	CATSRDYFGDGYTF	-	-	TRBV15	TRBJ1-2	14
TGTGCCACCCGGACTAGCGCATCCTCCTACAATGAGCAGTTCTTC	CATRTSASSYNEQFF	-	TRBD2	TRBV27	TRBJ2-1	15
TGTGCCAGCACCTCCCTGGGACAGGGTAACAACGAGCAGTACTTC	CASTSLGQGNNEQYF	once	TRBD1	TRBV28	TRBJ2-7	15
TGTGCCAGCATCCCAGCGAGTACTAGGAGCTCCTACGAGCAGTACTTC	CASIPASTRSSYEQYF	-	-	TRBV28	TRBJ2-7	16
TGCGCCAGCAGCTTTAGCGGAGCCAGCACAGATACGCAGTATTTT	CASSFSGASTDTQYF	few	-	TRBV5-1	TRBJ2-3	15
TGCGCCAGCAGCCAAGTAGCGCTAGCGGGAGGTGGGCAAGAGACCCAGTACTTC	CASSQVALAGGGQETQYF	-	TRBD2	TRBV4-1	TRBJ2-5	18
TGTGCCAGCAGTTTAGTAAGGGGGCTGGGAACAGATACGCAGTATTTT	CASSLVRGLGTDTQYF	-	TRBD1	TRBV6-5	TRBJ2-3	16
TGTGCCAGTAGTTTTAGCGGGAGGAACTACGAGCAGTACTTC	CASSFSGRNYEQYF	-	TRBD2	TRBV19	TRBJ2-7	14
TGCGCCAGCAGCTTGATGACTAGCGGGAGTATCGAGCAGTACTTC	CASSLMTSGSIEQYF	few	TRBD2	TRBV5-1	TRBJ2-7	15